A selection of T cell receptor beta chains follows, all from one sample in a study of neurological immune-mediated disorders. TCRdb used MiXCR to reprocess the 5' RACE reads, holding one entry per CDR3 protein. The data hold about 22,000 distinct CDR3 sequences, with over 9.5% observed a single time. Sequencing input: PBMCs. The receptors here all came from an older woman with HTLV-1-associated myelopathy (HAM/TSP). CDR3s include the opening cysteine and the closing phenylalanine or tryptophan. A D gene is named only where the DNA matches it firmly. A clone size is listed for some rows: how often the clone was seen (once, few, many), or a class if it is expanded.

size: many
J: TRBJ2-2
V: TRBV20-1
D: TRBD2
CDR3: CSARGGEETGELFF
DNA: TGCAGTGCTAGGGGAGGGGAGGAGACCGGGGAGCTGTTTTTT

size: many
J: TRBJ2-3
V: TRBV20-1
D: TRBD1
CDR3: CSANKGTGVDTQYF
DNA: TGCAGTGCTAATAAAGGGACAGGCGTAGATACGCAGTATTTT

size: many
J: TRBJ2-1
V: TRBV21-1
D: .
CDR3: CASRPTGHRSYNEQFF
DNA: TGTGCCAGCAGACCTACGGGACACCGCTCCTACAATGAGCAGTTCTTC

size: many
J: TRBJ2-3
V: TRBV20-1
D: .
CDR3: CSAPRLRADTQYF
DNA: TGCAGTGCTCCGCGGTTGCGGGCAGATACGCAGTATTTT

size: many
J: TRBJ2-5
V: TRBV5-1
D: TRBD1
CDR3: CASSLRGTDKETQYF
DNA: TGCGCCAGCAGCTTGAGGGGGACAGATAAAGAGACCCAGTACTTC

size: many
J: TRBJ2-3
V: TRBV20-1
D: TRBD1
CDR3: CSARDGTGGSTDTQYF
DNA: TGCAGTGCTAGAGACGGGACAGGGGGAAGCACAGATACGCAGTATTTT

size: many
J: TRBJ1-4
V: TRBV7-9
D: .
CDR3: CASSLDGTEKLFF
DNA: TGTGCCAGCAGCTTAGATGGCACCGAAAAACTGTTTTTT

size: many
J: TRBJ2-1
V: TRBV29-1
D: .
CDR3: CSARGDYNEQFF
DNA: TGCAGCGCCAGGGGAGATTACAATGAGCAGTTCTTC

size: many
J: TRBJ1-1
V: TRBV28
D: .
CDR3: CASSLWGGITNRNTEAFF
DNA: TGTGCCAGCAGTTTATGGGGGGGGATAACGAATAGGAACACTGAAGCTTTCTTT

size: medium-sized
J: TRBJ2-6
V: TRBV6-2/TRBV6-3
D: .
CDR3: CASSYGGSGANVLTF
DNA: TGTGCCAGCAGTTACGGTGGATCTGGGGCCAACGTCCTGACTTTC

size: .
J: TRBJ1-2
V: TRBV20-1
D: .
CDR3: CSARDPRGGGYNF
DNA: TGCAGTGCTAGAGATCCACGTGGGGGTGGCTACAACTTC

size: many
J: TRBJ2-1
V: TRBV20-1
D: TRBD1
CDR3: CSALPGQGARGEQFF
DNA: TGCAGTGCTTTACCGGGACAGGGGGCGCGGGGTGAGCAGTTCTTC

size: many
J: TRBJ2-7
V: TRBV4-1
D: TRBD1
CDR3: CASSPTPRGRSYEQYF
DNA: TGCGCCAGCAGCCCAACTCCCAGGGGGCGCTCCTACGAGCAGTACTTC

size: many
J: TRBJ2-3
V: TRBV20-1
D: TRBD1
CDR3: CSARDTLQGARDTQYF
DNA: TGCAGTGCTAGAGATACATTACAGGGGGCTAGAGATACGCAGTATTTT

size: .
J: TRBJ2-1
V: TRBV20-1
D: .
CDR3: CSASTGGAANEQFF
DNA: TGCAGTGCTAGTACAGGGGGGGCGGCCAATGAGCAGTTCTTC

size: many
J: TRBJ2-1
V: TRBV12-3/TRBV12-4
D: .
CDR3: CASSWRDPYNEQFF
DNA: TGTGCCAGCAGTTGGAGGGATCCCTACAATGAGCAGTTCTTC

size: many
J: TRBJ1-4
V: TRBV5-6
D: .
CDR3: CASRALGYDEKLFF
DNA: TGTGCCAGCCGAGCCCTGGGGTACGATGAAAAACTGTTTTTT

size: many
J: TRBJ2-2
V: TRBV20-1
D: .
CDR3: CSARDQHQLFF
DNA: TGCAGTGCTAGAGATCAACACCAGTTGTTTTTT

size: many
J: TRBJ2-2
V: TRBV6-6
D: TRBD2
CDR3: CASSQTSPGAGELFF
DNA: TGTGCCAGCAGCCAGACTAGCCCTGGGGCCGGGGAGCTGTTTTTT

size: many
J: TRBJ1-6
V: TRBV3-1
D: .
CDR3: CASSPGLYNSPLHF
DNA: TGTGCCAGCAGCCCGGGACTCTATAATTCACCCCTCCACTTT

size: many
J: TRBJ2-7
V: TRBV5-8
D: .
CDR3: CASSLEGTYEQYF
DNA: TGTGCCAGCAGCTTGGAGGGGACCTACGAGCAGTACTTC

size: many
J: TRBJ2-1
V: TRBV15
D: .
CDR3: CATSRDFRFFPNNEQFF
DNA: TGTGCCACCAGCAGAGATTTTAGGTTCTTTCCTAACAATGAGCAGTTCTTC

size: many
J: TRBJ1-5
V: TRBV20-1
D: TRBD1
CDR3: CSAGQGGNQPQHF
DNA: TGCAGTGCTGGACAGGGGGGAAATCAGCCCCAGCATTTT

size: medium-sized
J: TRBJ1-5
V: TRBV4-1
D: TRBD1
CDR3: CASSQDRRTGGFNQPQHF
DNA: TGCGCCAGCAGCCAAGATCGAAGAACAGGGGGCTTCAATCAGCCCCAGCATTTT

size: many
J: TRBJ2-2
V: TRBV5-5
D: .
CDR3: CASSLGPTNTGELFF
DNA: TGTGCCAGCAGCCTCGGGCCAACGAACACCGGGGAGCTGTTTTTT

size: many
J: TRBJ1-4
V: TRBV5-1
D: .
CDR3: CASSHGSEKLFF
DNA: TGCGCCAGCAGCCATGGCTCAGAAAAACTGTTTTTT